The 16 T cell receptor beta chains below come from one sample, sequenced in a study of blood T cell repertoires in COVID-19. Clones were sequenced by immunoSEQ multiplex PCR, and TCRdb holds only the in-frame ones, with some missing. Seen here are 60,000 or so clones, more than 80% observed once, and the top ten hold under 15%. Sequencing input: peripheral blood. The receptor set was obtained from a man older than 75 with acute or convalescent COVID-19.

This clone was observed a few times. The rearrangement joins TRBV7-3 to TRBJ1-2; no firm D call. Trimming stripped 5 bases from V and 3 bases from J, with 10 bases between. The germline gives CDR1 SGHTA, CDR2 FQGTGA. The CDR3 is 13 residues long. CDR3 in amino acids: CASSPGGDYGYTF. In DNA form, the CDR3 reads TGTGCCAGCAGCCCCGGTGGAGACTATGGCTACACCTTC.

This chain's CDR3 is CASSLGPGYGYTF. The CDR3 coding sequence is TGTGCCAGCAGCCTTGGACCGGGGTATGGCTACACCTTC. V gene TRBV7-8 combines with J gene TRBJ1-2; D gene uncertain. The CDR3 is 13 residues long. Trimming left V 5 bases short and J 5 bases short, with 12 bases between. Germline CDR1 reads SGHVS; CDR2 reads FQNEAQ.

V usage is TRBV6-5 and J usage is TRBJ1-6; the D gene is possibly TRBD1 (6 bases). V lost 6 bases, J lost 9 bases, and 18 bases lay in between. The CDR3 has 15 amino acids. Germline-derived CDR1 and CDR2 are MNHEY and SVGAGI. CDR3 protein: CASSTQGSGGSPLHF. Here the CDR3 DNA reads TGTGCCAGCAGCACGCAGGGGTCCGGAGGTTCACCCCTCCACTTT.

The gene calls are TRBV14 and TRBJ2-1, with TRBD2 matching over 10 bases. Germline V lookup: CDR1 SGHDN, CDR2 FVKESK. This CDR3 has 16 amino acids. With 4 bases clipped from V and 4 bases from J, the junction kept 7 bases outside the gene matches. CDR3 coding DNA: TGTGCCAGCAGCCGTTCGATACTAGCGGGGTACAATGAGCAGTTCTTC. Translated: CASSRSILAGYNEQFF.

The V gene is TRBV25-1, the J gene TRBJ2-1, with D perhaps matching TRBD1 (6 bases). V was trimmed by 7 bases and J by 5 bases, leaving 15 bases between them. CDR1 MGHDK and CDR2 SYGVNS come from the germline V gene. The CDR3 is 14 residues long. In nucleotides, the CDR3 is TGTGCCAGCACGTCCCAGAGGGGGAACAATGAGCAGTTCTTC. This translates into CASTSQRGNNEQFF.

The genes are TRBV5-4 and TRBJ2-4; D possibly corresponds to TRBD2 (6 bases). V was trimmed by 4 bases and J by 1 base, leaving 12 bases between them. CDR3 length equals 15 residues. In germline, CDR1 is SGHNT, CDR2 YYREEE (reference sequence). CDR3 coding DNA: TGTGCCAGCAGCAAAACGGGGGAGGCCAAAAACATTCAGTACTTC. This sequence encodes CASSKTGEAKNIQYF.

This chain uses TRBV11-3 with TRBJ2-1, with 8 bases identical to TRBD2. Germline V gives CDR1 SGHNT, CDR2 YENEEA. J was trimmed by 4 bases and V by 5 bases; bases with no gene match: 4. This CDR3 contains 14 residues. The CDR3 DNA reads as TGTGCCAGCAGCCGGGGGGGCTCGTACAATGAGCAGTTCTTC. This translates into CASSRGGSYNEQFF.

A single count supports this clone. The V call is TRBV18, the J call TRBJ1-1, with D possibly matching TRBD1 (5 bases). With 6 bases removed from V and 0 bases from J, the gap between germline ends came to 17 bases. This CDR3 has 16 residues. CDR1 and CDR2 from the germline V gene are KGHSH and LQKENI. CDR3 DNA: TGTGCCAGCTCCCCTCGGGGGGGGAGGGTGAACACTGAAGCTTTCTTT. Translated: CASSPRGGRVNTEAFF.

This clone was recorded only once. J is TRBJ2-5 and V is TRBV7-2; tentatively, D is TRBD2 (5 bases). Trimming shortened V by 3 bases and J by 5 bases, and 13 bases separated the two germline ends. The germline gives CDR1 SGHTA, CDR2 FQGNSA. The CDR3 is 14 amino acids. The CDR3 protein is CASSLAGSGETQYF. The CDR3 DNA is TGTGCCAGCAGCTTGGCGGGCTCGGGGGAGACCCAGTACTTC.

This clone was found a few times. This chain links TRBV15 with TRBJ1-6; the match to TRBD1 covers 9 bases. Trimming took 4 bases from V and 8 from J; bases not matched to a gene: 9. CDR1 is LNHNV and CDR2 is YYDKDF in the germline V gene (reference sequence). This CDR3 contains 16 residues. CDR3 in amino acids: CATSTWDREDDSPLHF. The CDR3 bases are TGTGCCACCAGCACCTGGGACAGGGAAGACGATTCACCCCTCCACTTT.

The chain combines TRBV5-1 with TRBJ2-2; D unclear. CDR3 size: 14 residues. V was trimmed by 4 bases and J by 7 bases, leaving 14 bases between them. Germline CDR1 reads SGHRS; CDR2 reads YFSETQ. The CDR3 loop is CASSKTVSGGELFF. The CDR3 nucleotides are TGCGCCAGCAGCAAGACCGTTTCGGGCGGGGAGCTGTTTTTT. Together with reference TRBV5-1 and TRBJ2-2, the CDR3 gives the full variable domain: KAGVTQTPRYLIKTRGQQVTLSCSPISGHRSVSWYQQTPGQGLQFLFEYFSETQRNKGNFPGRFSGRQFSNSRSEMNVSTLELGDSALYLCASSKTVSGGELFFGEGSRLTVL.

Within the sample, this clone is medium-sized. The CDR3 bases are TGTGCCAGCAGTATCGCGGCCCACTATGGCTACACCTTC. Translating gives CASSIAAHYGYTF. The V and J genes are TRBV3-1 (or the pseudogene TRBV3-2) and TRBJ1-2; D gene unclear. Trimming took 6 bases from V and 3 from J, leaving 11 bases between them. Per the germline V gene, CDR1 is LGHDT and CDR2 is YNNKEL (reference sequence). The CDR3 extends over 13 amino acids.

The chain uses TRBV6-5 and TRBJ1-3, with 7 bases lining up with TRBD1. Germline V gene sequence: CDR1 MNHEY, CDR2 SVGAGI. V trimming: 6 bases; J trimming: 8 bases; junction bases outside the gene matches: 13. The CDR3 covers 15 residues. This CDR3 is CASRPQGLASDTIYF. Here the CDR3 DNA reads TGTGCCAGCAGGCCACAGGGGCTGGCTTCGGACACCATATATTTT.

The chain has TRBV4-1 and TRBJ2-3; TRBD1 matches 9 bases. The CDR3 is 18 residues long. J was trimmed by 2 bases and V by 1 base; bases with no gene match: 10. Germline values: CDR1 MGHRA, CDR2 YSYEKL. The CDR3 loop is CASSQAETGGGNTDTQYF. CDR3 coding DNA: TGCGCCAGCAGCCAAGCAGAAACAGGGGGCGGAAACACAGATACGCAGTATTTT.

This rearrangement joins TRBV25-1 to TRBJ2-7, with D perhaps matching TRBD1 (6 bases). Trimming shortened V by 9 bases and J by 3 bases, and 9 bases separated the two germline ends. The CDR3 covers 11 residues. Germline-derived CDR1 and CDR2 are MGHDK and SYGVNS. The CDR3 here is CASRDNYEQYF. CDR3 DNA sequence: TGTGCCAGTAGGGACAACTACGAGCAGTACTTC.

V and J are TRBV11-3 and TRBJ1-3; the match to TRBD1 covers 7 bases. Germline V gives CDR1 SGHNT, CDR2 YENEEA. The CDR3 extends over 17 amino acids. V trimming: 5 bases; J trimming: 0 bases; junction bases outside the gene matches: 10. The CDR3 loop is CASSILSGGHSGNTIYF. The CDR3 region has the DNA TGTGCCAGCAGCATCCTCTCAGGGGGTCACTCTGGAAACACCATATATTTT.